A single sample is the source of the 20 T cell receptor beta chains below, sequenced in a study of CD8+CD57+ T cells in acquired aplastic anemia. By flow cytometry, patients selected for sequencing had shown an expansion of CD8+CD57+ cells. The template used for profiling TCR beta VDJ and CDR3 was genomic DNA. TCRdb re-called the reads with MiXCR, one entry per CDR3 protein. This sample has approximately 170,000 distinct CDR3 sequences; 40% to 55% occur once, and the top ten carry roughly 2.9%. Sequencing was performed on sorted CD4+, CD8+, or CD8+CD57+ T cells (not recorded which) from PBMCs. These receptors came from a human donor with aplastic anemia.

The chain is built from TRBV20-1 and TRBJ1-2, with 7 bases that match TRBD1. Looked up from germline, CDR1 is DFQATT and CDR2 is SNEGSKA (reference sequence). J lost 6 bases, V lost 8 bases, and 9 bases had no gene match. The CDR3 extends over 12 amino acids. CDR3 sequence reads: CSTTKQGNGYTF. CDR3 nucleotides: TGCAGTACCACAAAACAGGGGAATGGCTACACCTTC.

The CDR3 protein is CASSSVTGALDSPLHF. Written as DNA, the CDR3 is TGTGCCAGCAGCTCCGTGACAGGGGCACTGGATTCACCCCTCCACTTT. The chain has TRBV11-2 and TRBJ1-6; TRBD1 aligns across 8 bases. The CDR3 covers 16 residues. Germline V gene lookup returns CDR1 SGHAT and CDR2 FQNNGV. After removal of 4 bases from V and 8 bases from J, the junction contained 10 bases not matched to a gene.

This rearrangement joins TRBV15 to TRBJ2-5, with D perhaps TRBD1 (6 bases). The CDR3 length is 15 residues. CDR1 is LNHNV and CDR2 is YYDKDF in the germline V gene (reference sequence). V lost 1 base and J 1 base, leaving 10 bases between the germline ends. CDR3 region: CATSRVGDIQETQYF. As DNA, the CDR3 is TGTGCCACCAGCAGAGTAGGGGACATCCAAGAGACCCAGTACTTC.

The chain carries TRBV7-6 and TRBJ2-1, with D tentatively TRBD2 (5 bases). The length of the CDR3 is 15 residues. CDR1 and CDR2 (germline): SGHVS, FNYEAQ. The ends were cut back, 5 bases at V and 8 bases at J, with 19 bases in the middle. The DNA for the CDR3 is TGTGCCAGCAGCACCGGGGAGACCCTACAATATGAGCAGTTCTTC. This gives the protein CASSTGETLQYEQFF. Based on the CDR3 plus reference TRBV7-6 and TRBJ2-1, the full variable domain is GAGVSQSPRYKVTKRGQDVALRCDPISGHVSLYWYRQALGQGPEFLTYFNYEAQQDKSGLPNDRFSAERPEGSISTLTIQRTEQRDSAMYRCASSTGETLQYEQFFGPGTRLTVL.

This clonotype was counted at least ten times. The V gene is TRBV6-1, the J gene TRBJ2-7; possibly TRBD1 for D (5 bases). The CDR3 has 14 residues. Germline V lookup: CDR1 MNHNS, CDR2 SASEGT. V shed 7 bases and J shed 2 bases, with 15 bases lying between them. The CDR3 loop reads CASTPSDTPYEQYF. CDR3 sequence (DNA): TGTGCCAGCACCCCCTCGGACACCCCCTACGAGCAGTACTTC.

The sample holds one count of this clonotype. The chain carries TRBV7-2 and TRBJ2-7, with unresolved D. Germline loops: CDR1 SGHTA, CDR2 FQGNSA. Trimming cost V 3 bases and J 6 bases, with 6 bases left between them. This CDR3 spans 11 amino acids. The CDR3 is CASSLETEQYF. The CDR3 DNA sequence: TGTGCCAGCAGCTTGGAAACCGAGCAGTACTTC.

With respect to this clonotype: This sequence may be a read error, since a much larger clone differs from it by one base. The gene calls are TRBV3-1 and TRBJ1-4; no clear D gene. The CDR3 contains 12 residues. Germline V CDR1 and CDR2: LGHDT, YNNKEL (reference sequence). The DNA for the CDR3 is TGTGCCAGCAGCCAAGTTAATGAAAGACTGTTTTTT. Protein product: CASSQVNERLFF.

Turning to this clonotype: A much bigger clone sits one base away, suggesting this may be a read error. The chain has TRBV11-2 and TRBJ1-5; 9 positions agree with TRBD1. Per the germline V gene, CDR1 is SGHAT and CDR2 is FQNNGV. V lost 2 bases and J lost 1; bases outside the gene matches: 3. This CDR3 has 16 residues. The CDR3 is CASSLFGTGSNQPQHF. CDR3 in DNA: TGTGCCAGCAGCTTATTTGGGACAGGGAGCAATCAGCCCCAGCATTTT.

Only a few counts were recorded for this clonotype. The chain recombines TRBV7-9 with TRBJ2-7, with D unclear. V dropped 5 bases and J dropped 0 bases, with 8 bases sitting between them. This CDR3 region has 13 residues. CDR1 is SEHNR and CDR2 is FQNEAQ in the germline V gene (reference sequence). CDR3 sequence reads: CASSPADSYEQYF. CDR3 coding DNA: TGTGCCAGCAGCCCGGCAGACTCCTACGAGCAGTACTTC.

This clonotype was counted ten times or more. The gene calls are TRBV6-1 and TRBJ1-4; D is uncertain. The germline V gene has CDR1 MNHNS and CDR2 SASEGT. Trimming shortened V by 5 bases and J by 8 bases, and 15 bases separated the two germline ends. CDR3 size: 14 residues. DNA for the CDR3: TGTGCCAGCAGTCTACGAGTGGCGAGGGAAAAACTGTTTTTT. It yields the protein CASSLRVAREKLFF.

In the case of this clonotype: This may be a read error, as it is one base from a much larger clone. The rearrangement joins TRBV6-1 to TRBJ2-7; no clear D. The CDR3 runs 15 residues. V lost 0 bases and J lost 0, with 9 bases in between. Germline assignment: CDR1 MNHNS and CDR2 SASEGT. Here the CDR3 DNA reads TGTGCCAGCAGTGAAGCGGCAGTTGTCTCCTACGAGCAGTACTTC. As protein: CASSEAAVVSYEQYF.

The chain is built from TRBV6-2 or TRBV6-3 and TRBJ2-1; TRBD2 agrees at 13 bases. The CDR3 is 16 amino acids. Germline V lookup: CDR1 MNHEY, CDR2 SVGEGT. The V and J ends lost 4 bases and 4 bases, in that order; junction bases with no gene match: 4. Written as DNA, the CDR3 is TGTGCCAGCAGTTCTCGGACTAGCGGGAGATACAATGAGCAGTTCTTC. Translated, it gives CASSSRTSGRYNEQFF.

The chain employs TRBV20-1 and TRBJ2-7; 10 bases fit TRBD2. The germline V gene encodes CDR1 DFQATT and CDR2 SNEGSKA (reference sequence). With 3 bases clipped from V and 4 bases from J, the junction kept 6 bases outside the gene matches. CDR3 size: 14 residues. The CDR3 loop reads CSARVLAGFYEQYF. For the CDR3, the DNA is TGCAGTGCTAGGGTACTAGCGGGGTTTTACGAGCAGTACTTC.

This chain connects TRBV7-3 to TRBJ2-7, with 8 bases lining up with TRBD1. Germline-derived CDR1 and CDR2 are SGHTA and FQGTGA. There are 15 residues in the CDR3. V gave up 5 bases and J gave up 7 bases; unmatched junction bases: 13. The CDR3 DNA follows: TGTGCCAGCAGCGCGGACAGGGTATCCATGGGGGAGCAGTACTTC. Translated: CASSADRVSMGEQYF.

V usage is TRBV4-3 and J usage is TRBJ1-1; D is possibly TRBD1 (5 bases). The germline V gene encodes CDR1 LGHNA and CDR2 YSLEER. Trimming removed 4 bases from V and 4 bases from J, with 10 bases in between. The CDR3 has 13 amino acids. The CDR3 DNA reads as TGCGCCAGCAGCCGGCGGACACCCACTGAAGCTTTCTTT. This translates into CASSRRTPTEAFF.

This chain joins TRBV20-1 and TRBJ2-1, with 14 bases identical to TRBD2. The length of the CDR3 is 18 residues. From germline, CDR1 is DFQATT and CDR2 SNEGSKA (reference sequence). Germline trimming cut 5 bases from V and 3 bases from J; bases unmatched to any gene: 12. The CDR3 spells CSAGGTSGSPLFYNEQFF. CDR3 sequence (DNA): TGCAGTGCTGGCGGGACTAGCGGGAGTCCCCTCTTCTACAATGAGCAGTTCTTC.

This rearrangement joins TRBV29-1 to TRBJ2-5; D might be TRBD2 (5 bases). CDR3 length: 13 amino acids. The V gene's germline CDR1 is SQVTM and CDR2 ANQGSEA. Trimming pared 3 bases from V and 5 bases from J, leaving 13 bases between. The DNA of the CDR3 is TGCAGCGTTGAGACGGGGTATGGGGAGACCCAGTACTTC. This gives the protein CSVETGYGETQYF.

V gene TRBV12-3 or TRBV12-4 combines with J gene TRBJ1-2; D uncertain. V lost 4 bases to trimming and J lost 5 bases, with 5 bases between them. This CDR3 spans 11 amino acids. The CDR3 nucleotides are TGTGCCAGCAGTTCAGCATATGGCTACACCTTC. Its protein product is CASSSAYGYTF.

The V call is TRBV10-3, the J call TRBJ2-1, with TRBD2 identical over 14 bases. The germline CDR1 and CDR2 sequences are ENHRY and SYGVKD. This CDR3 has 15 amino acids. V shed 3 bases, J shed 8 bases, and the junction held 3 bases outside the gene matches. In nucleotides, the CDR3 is TGTGCCATCAGTGAACCGGGACTAGCGGGGGATGAGCAGTTCTTC. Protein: CAISEPGLAGDEQFF.

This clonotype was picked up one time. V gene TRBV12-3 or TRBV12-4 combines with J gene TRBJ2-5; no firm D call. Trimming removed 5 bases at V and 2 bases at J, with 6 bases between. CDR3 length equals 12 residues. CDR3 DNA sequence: TGTGCCAGCAGTGTTTGGCAAGAGACCCAGTACTTC. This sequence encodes CASSVWQETQYF.